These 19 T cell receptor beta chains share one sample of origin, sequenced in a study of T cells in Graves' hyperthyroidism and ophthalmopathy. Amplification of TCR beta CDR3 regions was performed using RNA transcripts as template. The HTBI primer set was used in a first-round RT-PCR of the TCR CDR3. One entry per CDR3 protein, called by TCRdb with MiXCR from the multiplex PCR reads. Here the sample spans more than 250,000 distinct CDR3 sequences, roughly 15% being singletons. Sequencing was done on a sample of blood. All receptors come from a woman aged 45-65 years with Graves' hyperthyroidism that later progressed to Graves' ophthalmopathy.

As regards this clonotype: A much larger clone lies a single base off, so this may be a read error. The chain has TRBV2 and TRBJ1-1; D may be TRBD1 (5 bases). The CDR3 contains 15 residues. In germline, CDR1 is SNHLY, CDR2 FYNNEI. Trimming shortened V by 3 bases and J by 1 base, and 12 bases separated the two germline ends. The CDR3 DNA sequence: TGTGCCAGCAGTGACGAGAGACAGTCGAACACTGAAGCTTTCTTT. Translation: CASSDERQSNTEAFF.

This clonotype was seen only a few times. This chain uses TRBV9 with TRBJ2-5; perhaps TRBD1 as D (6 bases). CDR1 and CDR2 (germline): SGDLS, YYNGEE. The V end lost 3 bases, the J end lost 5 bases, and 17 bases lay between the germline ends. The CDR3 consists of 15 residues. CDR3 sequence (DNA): TGTGCCAGCAGCGCCAGGGACAACTCAGCGGAGACCCAGTACTTC. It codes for CASSARDNSAETQYF. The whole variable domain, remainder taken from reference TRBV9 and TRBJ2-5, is DSGVTQTPKHLITATGQRVTLRCSPRSGDLSVYWYQQSLDQGLQFLIQYYNGEERAKGNILERFSAQQFPDLHSELNLSSLELGDSALYFCASSARDNSAETQYFGPGTRLLVL.

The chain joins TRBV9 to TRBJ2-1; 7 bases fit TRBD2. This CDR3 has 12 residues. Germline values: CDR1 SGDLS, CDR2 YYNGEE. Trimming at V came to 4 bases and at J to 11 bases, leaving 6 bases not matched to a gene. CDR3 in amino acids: CASSTASGQQFF. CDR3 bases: TGTGCCAGCAGCACCGCTAGCGGCCAGCAGTTCTTC. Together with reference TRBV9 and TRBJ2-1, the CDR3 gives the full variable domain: DSGVTQTPKHLITATGQRVTLRCSPRSGDLSVYWYQQSLDQGLQFLIQYYNGEERAKGNILERFSAQQFPDLHSELNLSSLELGDSALYFCASSTASGQQFFGPGTRLTVL.

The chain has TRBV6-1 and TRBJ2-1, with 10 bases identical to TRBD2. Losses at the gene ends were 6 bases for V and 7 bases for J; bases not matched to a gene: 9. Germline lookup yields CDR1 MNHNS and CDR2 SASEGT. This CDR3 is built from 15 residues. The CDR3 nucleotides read TGTGCCAGCAGGGGAGGTAGCGGGAGGAGGAATGAGCAGTTCTTC. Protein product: CASRGGSGRRNEQFF.

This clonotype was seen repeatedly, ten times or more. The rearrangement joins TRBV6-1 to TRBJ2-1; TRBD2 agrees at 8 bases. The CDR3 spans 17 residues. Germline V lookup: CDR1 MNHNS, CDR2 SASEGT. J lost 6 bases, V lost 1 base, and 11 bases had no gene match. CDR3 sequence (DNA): TGTGCCAGCAGTGAAGTACCGGGACTAGAATATTCCAATGAGCAGTTCTTC. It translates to CASSEVPGLEYSNEQFF.

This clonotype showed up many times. CDR3 residues: CSASRLARIDTQYF. In nucleotides, the CDR3 is TGCAGTGCTAGTAGGCTAGCTCGTATCGATACGCAGTATTTT. This chain links TRBV20-1 with TRBJ2-3, with a weak D call TRBD2 (5 bases). The germline gives CDR1 DFQATT, CDR2 SNEGSKA (reference sequence). The CDR3 consists of 14 residues. The germline V and J ends were trimmed by 3 bases and 6 bases, with 16 bases remaining between them.

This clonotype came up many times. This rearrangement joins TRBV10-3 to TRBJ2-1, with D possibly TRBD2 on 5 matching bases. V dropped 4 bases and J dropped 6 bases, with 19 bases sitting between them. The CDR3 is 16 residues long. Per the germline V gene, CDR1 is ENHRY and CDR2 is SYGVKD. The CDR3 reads CAISGSKDQRSNEQFF. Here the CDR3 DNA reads TGTGCCATCAGTGGGAGTAAGGACCAGCGGAGCAATGAGCAGTTCTTC.

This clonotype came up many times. The CDR3 loop is CATSDLGQGGETQYF. The CDR3 DNA reads as TGTGCCACCAGTGATTTAGGGCAGGGCGGGGAGACCCAGTACTTC. The J gene is TRBJ2-5, the V gene TRBV24-1; D is possibly TRBD1 or TRBD2 (5 bases each). Germline V gives CDR1 KGHDR, CDR2 SFDVKD. CDR3 length: 15 residues. The V end was cut by 1 base, the J end by 5 bases, with 13 bases between.

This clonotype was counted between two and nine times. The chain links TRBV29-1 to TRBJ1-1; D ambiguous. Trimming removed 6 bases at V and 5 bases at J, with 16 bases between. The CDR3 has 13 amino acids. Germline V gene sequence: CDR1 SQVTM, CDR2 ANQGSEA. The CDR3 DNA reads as TGCAGCGTATACCGGGAGCAATTTACTGAAGCTTTCTTT. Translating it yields CSVYREQFTEAFF.

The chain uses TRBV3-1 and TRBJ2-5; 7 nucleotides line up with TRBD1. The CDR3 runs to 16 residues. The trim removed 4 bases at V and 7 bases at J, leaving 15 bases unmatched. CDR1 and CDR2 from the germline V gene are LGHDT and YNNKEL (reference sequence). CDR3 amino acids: CASSLFQTGLEGTQYF. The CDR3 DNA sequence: TGTGCCAGCAGCCTCTTCCAGACAGGGCTAGAAGGGACCCAGTACTTC.

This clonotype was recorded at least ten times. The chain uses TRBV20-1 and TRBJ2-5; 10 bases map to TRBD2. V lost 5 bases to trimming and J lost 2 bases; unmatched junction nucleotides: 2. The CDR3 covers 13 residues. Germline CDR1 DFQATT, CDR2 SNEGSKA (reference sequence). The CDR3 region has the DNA TGCAGTGCTGAGCGGGAGGGACAAGAGACCCAGTACTTC. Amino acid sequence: CSAEREGQETQYF.

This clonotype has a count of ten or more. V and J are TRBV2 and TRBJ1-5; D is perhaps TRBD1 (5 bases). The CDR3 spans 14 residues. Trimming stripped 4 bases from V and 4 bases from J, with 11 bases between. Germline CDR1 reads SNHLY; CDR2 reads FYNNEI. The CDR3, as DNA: TGTGCCAGCAGTGGCCAGGGAAAAAATCAGCCCCAGCATTTT. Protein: CASSGQGKNQPQHF.

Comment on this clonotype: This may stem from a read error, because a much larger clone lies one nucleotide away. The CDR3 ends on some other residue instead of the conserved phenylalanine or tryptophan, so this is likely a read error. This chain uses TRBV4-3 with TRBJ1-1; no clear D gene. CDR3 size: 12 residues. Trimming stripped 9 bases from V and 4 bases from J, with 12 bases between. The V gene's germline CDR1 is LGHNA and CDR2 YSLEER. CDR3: CASYRYSTEAFS. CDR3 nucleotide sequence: TGCGCCAGTTACCGTTACAGCACTGAAGCTTTCTCT.

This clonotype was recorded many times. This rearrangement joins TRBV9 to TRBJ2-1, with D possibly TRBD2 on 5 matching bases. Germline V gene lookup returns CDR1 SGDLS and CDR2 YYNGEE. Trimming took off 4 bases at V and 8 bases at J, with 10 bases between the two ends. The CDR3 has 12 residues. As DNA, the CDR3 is TGTGCCAGCAGCATCCCGGGGTATGAGCAGTTCTTC. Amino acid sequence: CASSIPGYEQFF.

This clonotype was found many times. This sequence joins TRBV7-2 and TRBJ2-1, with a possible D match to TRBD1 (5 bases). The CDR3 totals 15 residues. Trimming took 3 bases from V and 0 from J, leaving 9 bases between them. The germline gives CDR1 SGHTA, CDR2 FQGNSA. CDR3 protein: CASSFDSSSYNEQFF. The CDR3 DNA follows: TGTGCCAGCAGCTTTGACAGCAGCTCCTACAATGAGCAGTTCTTC. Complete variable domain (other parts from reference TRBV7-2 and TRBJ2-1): GAGVSQSPSNKVTEKGKDVELRCDPISGHTALYWYRQSLGQGLEFLIYFQGNSAPDKSGLPSDRFSAERTGGSVSTLTIQRTQQEDSAVYLCASSFDSSSYNEQFFGPGTRLTVL.

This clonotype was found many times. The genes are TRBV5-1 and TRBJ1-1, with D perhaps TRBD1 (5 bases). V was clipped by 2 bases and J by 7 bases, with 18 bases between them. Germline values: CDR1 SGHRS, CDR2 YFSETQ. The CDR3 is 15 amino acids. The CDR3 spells CASSFFSGTVDEAFF. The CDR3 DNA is TGCGCCAGCAGCTTCTTTTCCGGGACTGTGGATGAAGCTTTCTTT.

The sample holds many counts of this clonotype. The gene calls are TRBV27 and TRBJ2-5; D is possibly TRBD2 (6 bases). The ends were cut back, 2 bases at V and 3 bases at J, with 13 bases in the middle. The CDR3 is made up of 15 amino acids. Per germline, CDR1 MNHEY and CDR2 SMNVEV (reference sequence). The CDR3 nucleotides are TGTGCCAGCAGTTTAAGAAAGCGGGTAGAAGAGACCCAGTACTTC. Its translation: CASSLRKRVEETQYF.

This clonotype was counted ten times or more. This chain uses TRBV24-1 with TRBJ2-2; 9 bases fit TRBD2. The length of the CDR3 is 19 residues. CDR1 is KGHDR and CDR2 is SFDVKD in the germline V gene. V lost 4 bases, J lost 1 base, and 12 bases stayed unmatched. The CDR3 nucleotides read TGTGCCACCAGTGACGGGCAGAGCGGGAGGTCCAAGAACACCGGGGAGCTGTTTTTT. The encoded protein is CATSDGQSGRSKNTGELFF.

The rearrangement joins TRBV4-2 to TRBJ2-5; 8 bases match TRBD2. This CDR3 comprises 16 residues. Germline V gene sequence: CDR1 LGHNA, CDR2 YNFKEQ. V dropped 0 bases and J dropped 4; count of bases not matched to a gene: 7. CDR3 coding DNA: TGTGCCAGCAGCCAAGAATTAATCCTAGCGGGAGAGACCCAGTACTTC. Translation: CASSQELILAGETQYF.